The clone carrying this T cell receptor (beta chain) is deemed medium-sized. Its antigen is undetermined. TCRdb's copy holds only in-frame clones and misses some; the assay was immunoSEQ multiplex PCR. The sample contains 63,000 or so clones, approximately 80% of which appear only once. These data come from a study of OX40 agonist ivuxolimab in advanced cancers. Study details: Participants, approximately 81% male, averaged approximately 65 years of age, ranging from about 20 to 80. Anti-PD-1, anti-PD-L1 or anti-CTLA-4 therapy given earlier was allowed, and roughly 40% had some.

Regarding the study as a whole: The work left the antigen specificity of expanded peripheral T cells undetermined.

The material sequenced was CD4+ or CD8+ T cells sorted from blood, taken in a trial of the OX40 agonist ivuxolimab. The sequence was collected from an adult with an advanced solid tumor such as melanoma, head and neck, liver or kidney cancer.

The CDR3 bases are TGTGCCAGCAGCTTGGTACAGCCCTATGGCTACACCTTC. It is translated as CASSLVQPYGYTF. The J gene is TRBJ1-2, the V gene TRBV7-9; D unclear. CDR3 length equals 13 residues. Germline V gene data show CDR1 as SEHNR and CDR2 as FQNEAQ (reference sequence). V was clipped by 3 bases and J by 4 bases, with 9 bases between them.